Following are 24 T cell receptor beta chains from one sample sequenced in a study of sequential checkpoint blockade in melanoma. Treatment denoted: randomized to nivolumab then ipilimumab (arm A) or the reverse (arm B). Method: immunoSEQ multiplex PCR; TCRdb's copy keeps in-frame clones and lacks some. This repertoire shows about 25,000 clones, over 60% found once; its top ten account for 20% to 25%. The sample here was CD8+ T cells sorted from blood (inferred from file names), taken from a patient given nivolumab and ipilimumab in sequence. The receptors here all came from a human donor with melanoma.

This clone was counted once. This sequence joins TRBV13 and TRBJ1-1; 7 bases fit TRBD1. Germline loops: CDR1 PRHDT, CDR2 FYEKMQ (reference sequence). J gave up 1 base and V 5 bases, and 7 bases lay outside the gene matches. This CDR3 has 15 amino acids. This chain's CDR3 is CASSRSRGQNTEAFF. The CDR3 coding sequence is TGTGCCAGCAGCCGGAGTAGGGGGCAGAACACTGAAGCTTTCTTT.

The rearrangement links TRBV7-2 to TRBJ2-3, with 8 bases matching TRBD2. CDR3 length: 14 residues. V lost 2 bases, J lost 5 bases, and 3 bases stayed unmatched. Looked up from germline, CDR1 is SGHTA and CDR2 is FQGNSA. The DNA of the CDR3 is TGTGCCAGCAGCTTACTAGCGGGCAGAGATACGCAGTATTTT. This encodes CASSLLAGRDTQYF.

The rearrangement uses TRBV7-3 and TRBJ2-3, with a tentative D call TRBD2 (6 bases). V was pared by 5 bases and J by 6 bases, with 9 bases between. The germline gives CDR1 SGHTA, CDR2 FQGTGA. The CDR3 covers 12 residues. CDR3: CASSPGGDTQYF. In DNA form, the CDR3 reads TGTGCCAGCAGCCCTGGAGGGGATACGCAGTATTTT.

This clone has a single count. The chain employs TRBV30 and TRBJ1-2, with D possibly matching TRBD1 (5 bases). The CDR3 is 14 amino acids. Trimming pared 3 bases from V and 4 bases from J, leaving 15 bases between. Germline-derived CDR1 and CDR2 are GTSNPN and SVGIG (reference sequence). In DNA, the CDR3 is TGTGCCTGGAGCGGGGGACCCGGGCCCTATGGCTACACCTTC. It translates to CAWSGGPGPYGYTF.

This clone was observed a single time. The rearrangement joins TRBV7-3 to TRBJ2-3; a possible D gene is TRBD2 (6 bases). The CDR3 has 17 amino acids. Trimming took off 2 bases at V and 2 bases at J, with 17 bases between the two ends. The V gene's germline CDR1 is SGHTA and CDR2 FQGTGA. CDR3 sequence reads: CASSLLGGADYTDTQYF. CDR3 in DNA: TGTGCCAGCAGCTTATTAGGCGGGGCGGATTACACAGATACGCAGTATTTT.

This clone has only a few counts. The rearrangement links TRBV19 to TRBJ1-5; no clear D. V lost 7 bases, J lost 2 bases, and 12 bases lay in between. Per the germline V gene, CDR1 is LNHDA and CDR2 is SQIVND (reference sequence). The CDR3 consists of 14 residues. CDR3 protein: CASNVGPGNQPQHF. DNA for the CDR3: TGTGCCAGTAATGTTGGCCCAGGCAATCAGCCCCAGCATTTT.

This chain joins TRBV11-2 and TRBJ1-4; D is unclear. CDR3 length equals 16 residues. Germline values: CDR1 SGHAT, CDR2 FQNNGV. V shed 1 base and J shed 4 bases, with 13 bases lying between them. CDR3 sequence (DNA): TGTGCCAGCAGCTTAGGATCAAACAGAATTAATGAAAAACTGTTTTTT. This translates into CASSLGSNRINEKLFF.

The rearrangement links TRBV7-9 to TRBJ1-4, with D unresolved. Trimming removed 5 bases at V and 5 bases at J, with 12 bases between. Germline V gene sequence: CDR1 SEHNR, CDR2 FQNEAQ (reference sequence). The CDR3 extends over 14 amino acids. The CDR3 nucleotides read TGTGCCAGCAGCGATCAGGTTGAGAATGAAAAACTGTTTTTT. Translation: CASSDQVENEKLFF. Full variable domain (outside the CDR3, taken from reference TRBV7-9 and TRBJ1-4): DTGVSQNPRHKITKRGQNVTFRCDPISEHNRLYWYRQTLGQGPEFLTYFQNEAQLEKSRLLSDRFSAERPKGSFSTLEIQRTEQGDSAMYLCASSDQVENEKLFFGSGTQLSVL.

The V and J genes are TRBV19 and TRBJ2-1; weak D call: TRBD2 (6 bases). Germline V CDR1 and CDR2: LNHDA, SQIVND (reference sequence). The CDR3 contains 17 residues. Trimming pared 5 bases from V and 8 bases from J, leaving 25 bases between. The CDR3 loop is CASSLSGLGGLLDEQFF. The CDR3 nucleotides are TGTGCCAGTAGTCTCTCTGGGTTAGGAGGACTACTTGATGAGCAGTTCTTC.

The rearrangement links TRBV7-2 to TRBJ2-1; tentative D call: TRBD2 (5 bases). Germline values: CDR1 SGHTA, CDR2 FQGNSA. V lost 1 base and J 10 bases, leaving 11 bases between the germline ends. There are 13 residues in the CDR3. Written as DNA, the CDR3 is TGTGCCAGCAGCTTAGGAGGGTCGGGCGAGCAGTTCTTC. Protein: CASSLGGSGEQFF.

The chain links TRBV28 to TRBJ1-2; TRBD1 is a possible D gene (6 bases). Germline loops: CDR1 MDHEN, CDR2 SYDVKM. Trimming removed 2 bases at V and 2 bases at J, with 12 bases between. The CDR3 contains 15 residues. The CDR3 nucleotides are TGTGCCAGCAGTTTAGGGGGGGCGTGGAACTATGGCTACACCTTC. Amino acids: CASSLGGAWNYGYTF.

By sample share, this clone is medium-sized (0.01 to 0.1%). The chain links TRBV30 to TRBJ1-3, with D maybe TRBD1 (5 bases). Germline V lookup: CDR1 GTSNPN, CDR2 SVGIG (reference sequence). This CDR3 is 12 amino acids long. V lost 4 bases, J lost 4 bases, and 8 bases lay in between. The CDR3 region is CAWKHRGNTIYF. Here the CDR3 DNA reads TGTGCCTGGAAGCACAGGGGAAACACCATATATTTT.

The chain joins TRBV4-3 to TRBJ2-6; D is undetermined. Trimming took off 4 bases at V and 0 bases at J, with 7 bases between the two ends. CDR1 is LGHNA, CDR2 YSLEER, per germline. CDR3 size: 15 residues. CDR3 sequence reads: CASSLSISGANVLTF. The CDR3 nucleotides are TGCGCCAGCAGCCTTTCTATCTCTGGGGCCAACGTCCTGACTTTC.

V and J are TRBV2 and TRBJ1-4; D is unclear. Germline CDR1 SNHLY, CDR2 FYNNEI. Trimming removed 2 bases from V and 2 bases from J, with 6 bases in between. The CDR3 runs 14 residues. The CDR3, as DNA: TGTGCCAGCAGTGAATCCTCCACTAATGAAAAACTGTTTTTT. Translation gives CASSESSTNEKLFF.

This clone was counted between two and nine times. The rearrangement links TRBV5-6 to TRBJ1-2; TRBD1 aligns across 7 bases. The germline V gene has CDR1 SGHDT and CDR2 YYEEEE. J was trimmed by 4 bases and V by 6 bases; bases with no gene match: 15. The CDR3 is 16 amino acids. DNA of the CDR3: TGTGCCAGCACCCCGGAGGGGGCGGGCGATGGCTATGGCTACACCTTC. Its translation: CASTPEGAGDGYGYTF.

V is TRBV27 and J is TRBJ2-7; a weak D match, TRBD2 (5 bases). Trimming took 5 bases from V and 5 from J, leaving 13 bases between them. The CDR3 has 13 amino acids. Per the germline V gene, CDR1 is MNHEY and CDR2 is SMNVEV (reference sequence). The CDR3 DNA is TGTGCCAGCAGTAGAGGGAACCGACACGAGCAGTACTTC. Residues: CASSRGNRHEQYF.

The chain uses TRBV7-9 and TRBJ2-2; 7 positions agree with TRBD1. Germline CDR1 reads SEHNR; CDR2 reads FQNEAQ (reference sequence). The CDR3 totals 15 residues. V lost 6 bases and J lost 2; bases outside the gene matches: 6. Here the CDR3 reads CASSLGTANTGELFF. The DNA for the CDR3 is TGTGCCAGCAGTTTGGGGACAGCTAACACCGGGGAGCTGTTTTTT.

V is TRBV6-1 and J is TRBJ2-5; the D gene is possibly TRBD2 (6 bases). The J call may not be correct, given that the DNA end is closer to TRBJ2-7. The CDR3 length is 15 residues. The germline CDR1 and CDR2 sequences are MNHNS and SASEGT. Here the CDR3 DNA reads TGTGCCAGCAGTGAAGCCGGCGGGGAGGTCTACGAGCAGTACTTC. Translated: CASSEAGGEVYEQYF.

The chain uses TRBV2 and TRBJ1-4; TRBD1 might be the D (5 bases). Trimming shortened V by 5 bases and J by 0 bases, and 22 bases separated the two germline ends. This CDR3 is built from 19 residues. Germline CDR1 reads SNHLY; CDR2 reads FYNNEI. CDR3 nucleotides: TGTGCCAGCAGTTTTACCGTGGGACTATCTTTCACAACTAATGAAAAACTGTTTTTT. Its translation is CASSFTVGLSFTTNEKLFF. Complete variable domain (other parts from reference TRBV2 and TRBJ1-4): EPEVTQTPSHQVTQMGQEVILRCVPISNHLYFYWYRQILGQKVEFLVSFYNNEISEKSEIFDDQFSVERPDGSNFTLKIRSTKLEDSAMYFCASSFTVGLSFTTNEKLFFGSGTQLSVL.

The chain combines TRBV18 with TRBJ2-7; 9 bases are a match to TRBD1. This CDR3 has 16 amino acids. Trimming at V came to 2 bases and at J to 2 bases, leaving 7 bases not matched to a gene. Germline loops: CDR1 KGHSH, CDR2 LQKENI. The DNA for the CDR3 is TGTGCCAGCTCACCAGGGGCGAGACAGGGGGCCTACGAGCAGTACTTC. The encoded protein is CASSPGARQGAYEQYF.

The gene calls are TRBV4-1 and TRBJ2-1; D is unresolved. Germline V gene data show CDR1 as MGHRA and CDR2 as YSYEKL. V gave up 0 bases and J gave up 2 bases, with 8 bases separating them. The length of the CDR3 is 15 residues. The CDR3 DNA reads as TGCGCCAGCAGCCAAGATGCTAGTACCTACAATGAGCAGTTCTTC. The encoded protein is CASSQDASTYNEQFF.

The J gene is TRBJ2-7, the V gene TRBV19; 13 bases line up with TRBD2. The CDR3 is 15 residues long. Losses at the gene ends were 3 bases for V and 3 bases for J; bases not matched to a gene: 2. The V gene's germline CDR1 is LNHDA and CDR2 SQIVND (reference sequence). In DNA form, the CDR3 reads TGTGCCAGTAGTATCGGACTAGCGGGGGACTACGAGCAGTACTTC. Protein sequence: CASSIGLAGDYEQYF. The complete variable domain, with remaining parts taken from reference TRBV19 and TRBJ2-7, reads DGGITQSPKYLFRKEGQNVTLSCEQNLNHDAMYWYRQDPGQGLRLIYYSQIVNDFQKGDIAEGYSVSREKKESFPLTVTSAQKNPTAFYLCASSIGLAGDYEQYFGPGTRLTVT.

This sequence joins TRBV28 and TRBJ1-6; D is possibly TRBD1 (6 bases). This CDR3 is 14 amino acids long. With 5 bases removed from V and 5 bases from J, the gap between germline ends came to 10 bases. The germline gives CDR1 MDHEN, CDR2 SYDVKM. CDR3 protein: CASSQGTDNSPLHF. In DNA, the CDR3 is TGTGCCAGCAGTCAGGGGACGGATAATTCACCCCTCCACTTT.

The rearrangement links TRBV4-1 to TRBJ2-5, with no clear D. CDR1 and CDR2 from the germline V gene are MGHRA and YSYEKL. The CDR3 runs 14 residues. V shed 0 bases and J shed 13 bases, with 18 bases lying between them. CDR3 sequence: CASSQETETSGSYF. CDR3 nucleotides: TGCGCCAGCAGCCAAGAGACCGAAACCTCCGGGTCGTACTTC.